What follows is one T cell receptor (beta chain) and its context. Its antigen remains unknown. CDR3 length: 15 residues. CDR1 MNHEY and CDR2 SVGEGT come from the germline V gene. V gave up 0 bases and J gave up 15 bases; unmatched junction bases: 13. This entry is derived from a study of T cell responses to AZD1222 COVID-19 vaccine. Overall study findings and caveats: Reportedly, nearly half of unique spike TCRs recognized epitopes outside B.1.351/B.1.1.7 mutations. Baseline seropositives among AZD1222 recipients totaled only 5 or 6.

Some clones are missing from TCRdb's copy, which holds only in-frame ones; the method was immunoSEQ multiplex PCR. The table lists under 110,000 clones, 75% to 90% of them singletons. The sequences come from peripheral blood, collected on day 0 of AZD1222 vaccination. The receptor was isolated from an adult in good health. The gene calls are TRBV6-2 or TRBV6-3 and TRBJ2-1; 8 nucleotides match TRBD2. The DNA of the CDR3 is TGTGCCAGCAGTTACTCGATTGGAACGAGCGGGAGAATGTTCTTC. Encoded protein: CASSYSIGTSGRMFF.